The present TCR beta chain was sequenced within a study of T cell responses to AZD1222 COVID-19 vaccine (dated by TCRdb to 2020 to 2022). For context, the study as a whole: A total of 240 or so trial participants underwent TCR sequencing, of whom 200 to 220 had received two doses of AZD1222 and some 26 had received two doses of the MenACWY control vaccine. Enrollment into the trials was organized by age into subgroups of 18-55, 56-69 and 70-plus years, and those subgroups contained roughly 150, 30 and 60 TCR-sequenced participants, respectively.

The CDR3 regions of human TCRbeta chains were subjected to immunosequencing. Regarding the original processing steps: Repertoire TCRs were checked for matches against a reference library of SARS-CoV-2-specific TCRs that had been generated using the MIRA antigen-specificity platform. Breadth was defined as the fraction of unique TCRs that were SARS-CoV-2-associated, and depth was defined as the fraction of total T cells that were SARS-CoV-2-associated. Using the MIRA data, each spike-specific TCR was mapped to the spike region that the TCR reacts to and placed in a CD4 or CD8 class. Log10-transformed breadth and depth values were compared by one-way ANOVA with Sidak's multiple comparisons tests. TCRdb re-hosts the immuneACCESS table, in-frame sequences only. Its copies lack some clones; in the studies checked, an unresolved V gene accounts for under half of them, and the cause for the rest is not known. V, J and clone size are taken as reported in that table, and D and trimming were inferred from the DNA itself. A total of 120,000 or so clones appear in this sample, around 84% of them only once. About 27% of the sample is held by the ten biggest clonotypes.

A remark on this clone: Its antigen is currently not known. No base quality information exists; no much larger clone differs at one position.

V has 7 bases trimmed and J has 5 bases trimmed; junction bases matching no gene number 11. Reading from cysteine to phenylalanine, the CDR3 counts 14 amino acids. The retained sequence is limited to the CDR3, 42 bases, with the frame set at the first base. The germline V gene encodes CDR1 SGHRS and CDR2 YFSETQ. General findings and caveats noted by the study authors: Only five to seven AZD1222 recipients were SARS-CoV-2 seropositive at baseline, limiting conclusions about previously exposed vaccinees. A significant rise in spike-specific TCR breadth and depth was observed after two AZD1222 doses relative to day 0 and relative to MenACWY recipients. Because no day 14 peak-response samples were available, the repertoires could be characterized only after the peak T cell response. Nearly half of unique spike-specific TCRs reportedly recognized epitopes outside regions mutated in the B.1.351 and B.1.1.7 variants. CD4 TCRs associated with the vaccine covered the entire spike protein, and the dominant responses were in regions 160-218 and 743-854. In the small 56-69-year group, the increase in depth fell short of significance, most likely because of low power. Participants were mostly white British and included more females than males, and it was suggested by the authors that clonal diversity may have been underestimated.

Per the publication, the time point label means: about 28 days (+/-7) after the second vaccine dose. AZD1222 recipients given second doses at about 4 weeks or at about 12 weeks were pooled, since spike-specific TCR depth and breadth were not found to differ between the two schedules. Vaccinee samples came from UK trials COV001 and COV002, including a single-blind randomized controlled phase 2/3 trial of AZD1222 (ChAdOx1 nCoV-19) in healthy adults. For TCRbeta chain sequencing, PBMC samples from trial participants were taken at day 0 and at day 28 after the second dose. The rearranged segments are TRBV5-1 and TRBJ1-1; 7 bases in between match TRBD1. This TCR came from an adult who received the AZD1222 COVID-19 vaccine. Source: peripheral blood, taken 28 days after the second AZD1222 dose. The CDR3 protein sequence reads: CASWPGGTQTEAFF. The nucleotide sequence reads TGCGCCAGCTGGCCAGGGGGAACTCAGACTGAAGCTTTCTTT.